The present T cell receptor beta chain was sequenced within a study of T cells in localized non-small cell lung cancer. Findings and caveats of the study: Tumor trailed uninvolved adjacent lung in T cell clonality, which peaked there. Because only a single region of the tumor was sequenced, heterogeneity remains possible.

Germline V lookup: CDR1 MNHEY, CDR2 SVGAGI. The CDR3 has 15 amino acids. The germline V and J ends were trimmed by 0 bases and 3 bases, with 12 bases remaining between them. Sequencing used immunoSEQ multiplex PCR; TCRdb keeps in-frame clones, though not all of them. Among some 50,000 clones listed, approximately 80% were seen once. Points on this clone: Its antigen is undetermined.

The receptor was derived from a man aged 35-69 years with stage III lung adenocarcinoma. The sequencing here drew on peripheral blood mononuclear cells, taken before any cancer treatment. This chain links TRBV6-5 with TRBJ2-7; D is uncertain. CDR3 sequence (DNA): TGTGCCAGCAGTTACTCTCCAGACGGAAACTACGAGCAGTACTTC. Encoded protein: CASSYSPDGNYEQYF.